Shown below are 27 T cell receptor beta chains from a single sample sequenced in a study of beta chain features in type 1 diabetes. TCRB transcripts that were expressed got sequenced, as all of the isolated RNA had been reverse transcribed. Libraries were prepared by immunoSEQ multiplex PCR; TCRdb keeps only in-frame clonotypes and omits some of them. This sample carries about 900,000 clones, under 20% of them seen once, and the ten largest clones take about 0.025%. Sequenced input: naive CD4+ T cells from blood. The receptors were sampled from a woman younger than 35 in good health.

As for this clone: Other nucleotide sequences from this sample produce the same CDR3. This chain connects TRBV7-3 to TRBJ2-2, with D unresolved. The germline CDR1 and CDR2 sequences are SGHTA and FQGTGA. The CDR3 contains 12 residues. Trimming took 4 bases from V and 5 from J, leaving 5 bases between them. CDR3 protein: CASSSYTGELFF. The CDR3, as DNA: TGTGCCAGCAGCTCATATACCGGGGAGCTGTTTTTT.

Note on this clone: This sample includes further DNA sequences coding for the same CDR3. The chain couples TRBV5-1 to TRBJ2-5; D is perhaps TRBD1 (6 bases). Trimming stripped 4 bases from V and 3 bases from J, with 13 bases between. The CDR3 runs 14 residues. The germline V gene encodes CDR1 SGHRS and CDR2 YFSETQ. The CDR3 loop reads CASSLITGKETQYF. The CDR3 DNA reads as TGCGCCAGCAGCCTCATCACAGGGAAAGAGACCCAGTACTTC.

This rearrangement joins TRBV5-6 to TRBJ1-1; 7 nucleotides agree with TRBD1. This CDR3 region has 13 residues. V lost 1 base and J lost 4; bases outside the gene matches: 1. Germline CDR1 is SGHDT and CDR2 is YYEEEE. The CDR3 region is CASSLSGGTEAFF. CDR3 DNA sequence: TGTGCCAGCAGCTTGTCAGGGGGCACTGAAGCTTTCTTT.

This clone was observed a handful of times. V usage is TRBV9 and J usage is TRBJ2-2, with TRBD2 matching over 9 bases. This CDR3 has 15 residues. V was pared by 3 bases and J by 3 bases, with 3 bases of the junction left unmatched. Germline V gives CDR1 SGDLS, CDR2 YYNGEE. The CDR3 nucleotides read TGTGCCAGCAGCGCTAGCGGGGCTGACACCGGGGAGCTGTTTTTT. It codes for CASSASGADTGELFF.

The rearrangement joins TRBV10-3 to TRBJ2-1, with D perhaps matching TRBD1 or TRBD2 (5 bases each). Trimming pared 10 bases from V and 8 bases from J, leaving 18 bases between. CDR1 and CDR2 from the germline V gene are ENHRY and SYGVKD. This CDR3 is 13 amino acids long. CDR3 loop: CATRDQKVDEQFF. As DNA, the CDR3 is TGTGCCACCCGGGACCAGAAAGTGGATGAGCAGTTCTTC.

This clone was detected a few times. V usage is TRBV9 and J usage is TRBJ2-1; no clear D gene. The CDR3 has 15 residues. V was shortened by 7 bases and J by 0 bases, with 14 bases between the two germline ends. The germline gives CDR1 SGDLS, CDR2 YYNGEE. In nucleotides, the CDR3 is TGTGCCAGCTCCGCATCAAGGAGCTCCTACAATGAGCAGTTCTTC. Its translation is CASSASRSSYNEQFF.

The rearrangement joins TRBV2 to TRBJ2-2, with unresolved D. Trimming cost V 3 bases and J 6 bases, with 14 bases left between them. The CDR3 sequence is 15 residues long. From germline, CDR1 is SNHLY and CDR2 FYNNEI. The chain's CDR3 is CASSEGILLPGELFF. CDR3 DNA: TGTGCCAGCAGTGAGGGAATTCTGCTTCCCGGGGAGCTGTTTTTT.

This clone has only a few counts. The chain is built from TRBV19 and TRBJ1-2; no firm D call. Germline CDR1 LNHDA, CDR2 SQIVND (reference sequence). Trimming took off 8 bases at V and 7 bases at J, with 11 bases between the two ends. The CDR3 consists of 11 residues. CDR3 bases: TGTGCCAGTGGCCGCGAGCGTGGCTACACCTTC. Translating gives CASGRERGYTF. Complete variable domain (other parts from reference TRBV19 and TRBJ1-2): DGGITQSPKYLFRKEGQNVTLSCEQNLNHDAMYWYRQDPGQGLRLIYYSQIVNDFQKGDIAEGYSVSREKKESFPLTVTSAQKNPTAFYLCASGRERGYTFGSGTRLTVV.

V and J are TRBV7-6 and TRBJ2-5, with D possibly being TRBD1 (5 bases). Germline CDR1 reads SGHVS; CDR2 reads FNYEAQ. V dropped 5 bases and J dropped 4 bases, with 20 bases sitting between them. The CDR3 sequence is 16 residues long. CDR3 loop: CASSAHRQIQGETQYF. The CDR3 DNA sequence: TGTGCCAGCAGCGCTCACCGACAGATTCAGGGAGAGACCCAGTACTTC.

The rearrangement uses TRBV15 and TRBJ1-3; D call uncertain. Trimming left V 0 bases short and J 0 bases short, with 12 bases between. The CDR3 sequence is 17 residues long. Germline CDR1 LNHNV, CDR2 YYDKDF (reference sequence). CDR3 DNA sequence: TGTGCCACCAGCAGAGAATTCGGACGGAGCTCTGGAAACACCATATATTTT. Its protein is CATSREFGRSSGNTIYF.

The rearrangement joins TRBV6-5 to TRBJ2-7, with D possibly being TRBD2 (5 bases). The CDR3 sequence is 12 residues long. V lost 4 bases to trimming and J lost 5 bases, with 9 bases between them. Germline CDR1 MNHEY, CDR2 SVGAGI. CDR3 coding DNA: TGTGCCAGCAGTTCTCGGGAAAACGAGCAGTACTTC. Amino acid sequence: CASSSRENEQYF.

The CDR3 bases are TGTGCCAGCAGCCCCCTGGACAGGGTAGGCACTGAAGCTTTCTTT. This codes for CASSPLDRVGTEAFF. The chain combines TRBV5-8 with TRBJ1-1; 8 positions match TRBD1. CDR3 length: 15 amino acids. CDR1 SGHTS and CDR2 YDEGEE come from the germline V gene. J was trimmed by 4 bases and V by 4 bases; bases with no gene match: 9.

The genes are TRBV20-1 and TRBJ2-7; D gene ambiguous. The CDR3 has 8 residues. CDR1 DFQATT and CDR2 SNEGSKA come from the germline V gene (reference sequence). Here the CDR3 reads CIQYRQYF. For the CDR3, the DNA is TGCATCCAATACCGGCAGTACTTC.

This clone was observed a handful of times. The chain couples TRBV28 to TRBJ1-2; no reliable D call. The CDR3 totals 17 residues. V lost 4 bases and J lost 0, with 18 bases in between. Looked up from germline, CDR1 is MDHEN and CDR2 is SYDVKM. CDR3 in amino acids: CASSSTPRTNSNYGYTF. The DNA of the CDR3 is TGTGCCAGCAGTTCCACACCCAGGACGAACTCTAACTATGGCTACACCTTC.

Worth noting for this clone: The junction and the germline gene differ at one end; a read error may be behind it. V and J are TRBV7-9 and TRBJ2-1; D gene uncertain. Germline V gene sequence: CDR1 SEHNR, CDR2 FQNEAQ (reference sequence). The CDR3 runs to 15 residues. CDR3: CASSLGRVNYNEQLF. The CDR3 DNA follows: TGTGCCAGCAGCTTAGGTCGAGTTAACTACAATGAGCAGCTCTTC.

This clone turned up a few times. The rearrangement links TRBV2 to TRBJ2-5, with D hard to call. Germline CDR1 SNHLY, CDR2 FYNNEI. V dropped 5 bases and J dropped 3 bases, with 7 bases sitting between them. This CDR3 contains 12 residues. This CDR3 reads CASSPGKETQYF. The DNA of the CDR3 is TGTGCCAGCAGTCCCGGAAAAGAGACCCAGTACTTC.

The CDR3 region has the DNA TGTGCCAGCTCACGGGGGGACAGGGTGGACACTGAAGCTTTCTTT. Translated, it gives CASSRGDRVDTEAFF. The J gene is TRBJ1-1, the V gene TRBV18; 9 bases are shared with TRBD1. V trimming: 4 bases; J trimming: 3 bases; junction bases outside the gene matches: 6. Germline CDR1 KGHSH, CDR2 LQKENI. The CDR3 runs 15 residues.

This clone was detected a few times. The chain joins TRBV7-2 to TRBJ1-4; D is possibly TRBD1 (6 bases). Germline CDR1 and CDR2: SGHTA and FQGNSA. This CDR3 is built from 13 residues. Trimming took off 5 bases at V and 7 bases at J, with 11 bases between the two ends. CDR3 bases: TGTGCCAGCAGCAGGACAGTTAGTGAAAAACTGTTTTTT. Protein: CASSRTVSEKLFF.

The CDR3 region has the DNA TGTGCCAGCAGCCCCCGAGCCCTCTACGAGCAGTACTTC. The encoded protein is CASSPRALYEQYF. The V gene is TRBV7-2, the J gene TRBJ2-7, with no clear D. The CDR3 spans 13 residues. Trimming cost V 5 bases and J 3 bases, with 11 bases left between them. Germline CDR1 SGHTA, CDR2 FQGNSA.

This clone appeared a few times. This chain connects TRBV5-5 to TRBJ2-2; possible D gene TRBD2, 5 bases. The CDR3 has 16 residues. Germline values: CDR1 SGHKS, CDR2 YYEKEE (reference sequence). Trimming shortened V by 2 bases and J by 5 bases, and 16 bases separated the two germline ends. CDR3 in DNA: TGTGCCAGCAGCTTAGGCCTCCCCACGGGGACCGGGGAGCTGTTTTTT. Translation gives CASSLGLPTGTGELFF. The full variable domain, its missing parts supplied by reference TRBV5-5 and TRBJ2-2, is DAGVTQSPTHLIKTRGQQVTLRCSPISGHKSVSWYQQVLGQGPQFIFQYYEKEERGRGNFPDRFSARQFPNYSSELNVNALLLGDSALYLCASSLGLPTGTGELFFGEGSRLTVL.

This clone was observed a few times. Within the sample, other DNA sequences also encode this same CDR3. The CDR3 nucleotides are TGTGCCAGCAAAGGACAGTTTGAGCAGTACTTC. Translating gives CASKGQFEQYF. The chain links TRBV2 to TRBJ2-7; D perhaps matches TRBD1 (6 bases). The germline V gene encodes CDR1 SNHLY and CDR2 FYNNEI. This CDR3 is 11 amino acids long. Trimming removed 7 bases from V and 7 bases from J, with 11 bases in between.

This clone has more than one count but fewer than ten. The V call is TRBV6-5, the J call TRBJ2-1; D possibly corresponds to TRBD2 (6 bases). The CDR3 runs to 13 residues. The V gene lost 5 bases and the J gene lost 9 bases, with 14 bases spanning the gap. Germline V CDR1 and CDR2: MNHEY, SVGAGI. Here the CDR3 reads CASSRDSSGEQFF. As DNA, the CDR3 is TGTGCCAGCAGTCGGGACTCGAGCGGTGAGCAGTTCTTC.

Only a few counts were recorded for this clone. The chain is built from TRBV10-2 and TRBJ2-1; 12 positions agree with TRBD2. Germline V gene lookup returns CDR1 WSHSY and CDR2 SAAADI. V dropped 7 bases and J dropped 8; count of bases not matched to a gene: 24. There are 20 residues in the CDR3. DNA for the CDR3: TGCGCCAGCACCGAATGGACTAGCGGGAACGTACGGCGTCAGGTATATGAGCAGTTCTTC. This encodes CASTEWTSGNVRRQVYEQFF.

This clone has more than one count but fewer than ten. This sequence joins TRBV2 and TRBJ1-2; D is undetermined. This CDR3 comprises 14 residues. V lost 6 bases and J lost 2, with 13 bases in between. CDR1 and CDR2 (germline): SNHLY, FYNNEI. This CDR3 reads CASRAQGANYGYTF. The CDR3 nucleotides are TGTGCCAGCAGGGCCCAAGGAGCAAACTATGGCTACACCTTC.

V is TRBV4-2 and J is TRBJ1-5; unclear D gene. Deletions cut 1 base from V and 3 bases from J, with 7 bases between. The length of the CDR3 is 14 residues. CDR1 and CDR2 (germline): LGHNA, YNFKEQ. In nucleotides, the CDR3 is TGTGCCAGCAGCCAAGGCAGTTTCAATCAGCCCCAGCATTTT. Its protein is CASSQGSFNQPQHF.

The CDR3 region is CASSPGTGGIYEQYF. As DNA, the CDR3 is TGCGCCAGCAGCCCGGGGACAGGGGGTATCTACGAGCAGTACTTC. V and J are TRBV5-1 and TRBJ2-5; 11 bases line up with TRBD1. The end of the DNA fits TRBJ2-7 better, so the J call may be wrong. Germline V CDR1 and CDR2: SGHRS, YFSETQ. This CDR3 has 15 residues.

The chain employs TRBV28 and TRBJ1-4; no definite D call. The V gene lost 5 bases and the J gene lost 0 bases, with 19 bases spanning the gap. The CDR3 runs 18 residues. The germline gives CDR1 MDHEN, CDR2 SYDVKM. CDR3: CASSRTWLNSPTNEKLFF. As DNA, the CDR3 is TGTGCCAGCAGTCGTACATGGTTGAACTCTCCAACTAATGAAAAACTGTTTTTT.